Following are 26 T cell receptor beta chains from one sample sequenced in a study of early T cells in non-severe SARS-CoV-2 infection. TCRdb analysed the 5' RACE reads with MiXCR anew, one entry per CDR3 protein. This table has some 40,000 distinct CDR3 sequences, 9% to 15% appearing once. The specimen was whole blood. The receptors were gathered from an adult who was a healthcare worker with PCR-confirmed SARS-CoV-2 infection or an uninfected control (not recorded which).

This clonotype has more than one count but fewer than ten. The chain employs TRBV12-3 or TRBV12-4 and TRBJ2-7; D possibly corresponds to TRBD2 (5 bases). The V end was cut by 3 bases, the J end by 7 bases, with 13 bases between. The CDR3 has 13 amino acids. The CDR3 loop reads CASSLVVEGEQYF. In DNA form, the CDR3 reads TGTGCCAGCAGTTTGGTCGTCGAGGGAGAGCAGTACTTC.

This clonotype was detected only a few times. The V gene is TRBV24-1, the J gene TRBJ1-5; no definite D call. V lost 6 bases to trimming and J lost 7 bases, with 9 bases between them. Looked up from germline, CDR1 is KGHDR and CDR2 is SFDVKD. The CDR3 extends over 12 amino acids. DNA of the CDR3: TGTGCCACCAGTCTTCCGAGCCAGCCCCAGCATTTT. It is translated as CATSLPSQPQHF.

This chain uses TRBV6-1 with TRBJ2-1, with 12 nucleotides matching TRBD2. Germline V gene sequence: CDR1 MNHNS, CDR2 SASEGT. V gave up 8 bases and J gave up 6 bases; unmatched junction bases: 2. This CDR3 region has 13 residues. The CDR3 here is CASSSGGANEQFF. DNA of the CDR3: TGTGCCAGCTCTAGCGGGGGGGCCAATGAGCAGTTCTTC.

This clonotype has only a few counts. The junction does not match germline at one end; this may be a read error. V usage is TRBV7-7 and J usage is TRBJ2-7; 11 nucleotides agree with TRBD2. Germline V gives CDR1 SSHAT, CDR2 FNYEAQ (reference sequence). The CDR3 consists of 14 residues. The CDR3 sequence is CASSIGLAGYEQYF. The CDR3 DNA is TGTGCTAGCAGCATCGGACTAGCGGGCTACGAGCAGTACTTC.

This clonotype was observed a few times. The chain couples TRBV4-3 to TRBJ1-1; D unclear. Looked up from germline, CDR1 is LGHNA and CDR2 is YSLEER. Trimming took off 1 base at V and 0 bases at J, with 6 bases between the two ends. The CDR3 totals 14 residues. This CDR3 reads CASSQAGMNTEAFF. In nucleotides, the CDR3 is TGCGCCAGCAGCCAAGCCGGGATGAACACTGAAGCTTTCTTT.

This clonotype was counted at least ten times. The rearrangement uses TRBV7-6 and TRBJ1-4, with TRBD1 identical over 10 bases. This CDR3 spans 16 amino acids. The junction had 9 bases not matched to a gene; V was cut back by 3 bases and J by 8 bases. Germline V gene sequence: CDR1 SGHVS, CDR2 FNYEAQ. CDR3 protein: CASSLFGTGDREKLFF. CDR3 in DNA: TGTGCCAGCAGCTTGTTTGGGACAGGGGATAGGGAAAAACTGTTTTTT.

This clonotype was counted at least ten times. This chain connects TRBV4-1 to TRBJ2-7, with TRBD2 as a possible D gene (6 bases). The CDR3 is 16 residues long. The germline CDR1 and CDR2 sequences are MGHRA and YSYEKL. V lost 0 bases and J lost 3, with 15 bases in between. The CDR3 region has the DNA TGCGCCAGCAGCCAAGATGAGTCGGGAGAACACTACGAGCAGTACTTC. This sequence encodes CASSQDESGEHYEQYF.

This clonotype was counted many times. The chain is built from TRBV12-2 and TRBJ2-1; the D call TRBD2 from the table was never checked on the DNA. TRBV12-2 is assigned pseudogene status. The CDR3 is made up of 15 amino acids. DNA of the CDR3: TGTGCAAGTCGCCTTCTAGGGACTAAGGACAATGAGCAGTTCTTC. Its translation: CASRLLGTKDNEQFF.

This chain links TRBV12-3 or TRBV12-4 with TRBJ2-3; 7 bases are a match to TRBD2. V lost 3 bases and J lost 7; bases outside the gene matches: 7. The CDR3 loop spans 14 amino acids. In DNA form, the CDR3 reads TGTGCCAGCAGTTTTCAGCGGGGTAGCTATACGCAGTATTTT. Translating it yields CASSFQRGSYTQYF.

This sequence joins TRBV20-1 and TRBJ1-1; 8 bases align to TRBD1. J was trimmed by 1 base and V by 3 bases; bases with no gene match: 4. CDR1 and CDR2 (germline): DFQATT, SNEGSKA (reference sequence). This CDR3 has 14 amino acids. CDR3 nucleotides: TGCAGTGCTAGGCACAGGGGGGCGAACACTGAAGCTTTCTTT. Amino acid sequence: CSARHRGANTEAFF.

The J gene is TRBJ2-1, the V gene TRBV24-1; D perhaps matches TRBD2 (5 bases). Trimming took off 3 bases at V and 3 bases at J, with 8 bases between the two ends. The CDR3 has 14 residues. Per the germline V gene, CDR1 is KGHDR and CDR2 is SFDVKD. This CDR3 is CATSDGLFYNEQFF. The CDR3 DNA reads as TGTGCCACCAGTGATGGACTCTTCTACAATGAGCAGTTCTTC.

In this sample, this clonotype turned up many times. V gene TRBV6-2 or TRBV6-3 combines with J gene TRBJ2-3; perhaps TRBD2 as D (7 bases). This CDR3 has 13 amino acids. The V end lost 2 bases, the J end lost 10 bases, and 13 bases lay between the germline ends. Germline V gene lookup returns CDR1 MNHEY and CDR2 SVGEGT. Here the CDR3 DNA reads TGTGCCAGCAGTTACCGGGGGGCCAGTTCGCAGTATTTT. As protein: CASSYRGASSQYF.

The V gene is TRBV9, the J gene TRBJ2-7, with 12 bases aligning to TRBD1. The CDR3 length is 15 residues. V lost 3 bases and J lost 4; bases outside the gene matches: 5. In germline, CDR1 is SGDLS, CDR2 YYNGEE. The CDR3 spells CASSDGTGGAYEQYF. The CDR3 DNA reads TGTGCCAGCAGCGACGGGACAGGGGGCGCATACGAGCAGTACTTC.

The sample holds a few counts of this clonotype. The rearrangement uses TRBV4-1 and TRBJ2-5, with a weak D call TRBD2 (5 bases). The V gene lost 3 bases and the J gene lost 1 base, with 12 bases spanning the gap. Per the germline V gene, CDR1 is MGHRA and CDR2 is YSYEKL. CDR3 length equals 15 residues. CDR3 residues: CASSQGPTTQETQYF. The CDR3 nucleotides read TGCGCCAGCAGCCAGGGCCCGACTACCCAAGAGACCCAGTACTTC.

This chain uses TRBV6-4 with TRBJ2-3, with 8 bases aligning to TRBD1. Germline V lookup: CDR1 MRHNA, CDR2 SNTAGT. This CDR3 is 15 amino acids long. Trimming cost V 6 bases and J 4 bases; bases outside gene matches: 9. For the CDR3, the DNA is TGTGCCAGCAGCCCAGCGACAGGGGTTGCAGATACGCAGTATTTT. It yields the protein CASSPATGVADTQYF.

In nucleotides, the CDR3 is TGTGCCAGCAGTTTAGCGCTCGGGGAGCTGTTTTTT. Its translation is CASSLALGELFF. This chain connects TRBV12-3 or TRBV12-4 to TRBJ2-2, with D unclear. The CDR3 length is 12 residues. V was pared by 0 bases and J by 7 bases, with 3 bases between.

This clonotype was seen many times. The chain carries TRBV15 and TRBJ1-2, with a weak D call TRBD1 (5 bases). With 1 base removed from V and 8 bases from J, the gap between germline ends came to 8 bases. The CDR3 has 12 amino acids. Germline V CDR1 and CDR2: LNHNV, YYDKDF (reference sequence). CDR3 residues: CATSRAGNGYTF. The CDR3 coding sequence is TGTGCCACCAGCAGAGCAGGGAACGGCTACACCTTC.

This clonotype has ten or more counts. The CDR3 coding sequence is TGCGCCAGCAGCCGGGCTAGCGGAGCCTACGAGCAGTACTTC. This gives the protein CASSRASGAYEQYF. The V gene is TRBV4-1, the J gene TRBJ2-7; 7 bases line up with TRBD2. The CDR3 loop spans 14 amino acids. CDR1 is MGHRA, CDR2 YSYEKL, per germline. Losses at the gene ends were 4 bases for V and 2 bases for J; bases not matched to a gene: 5.

The rearrangement uses TRBV27 and TRBJ2-2; D is possibly TRBD1 (7 bases). The CDR3 is 14 amino acids. Germline CDR1 and CDR2: MNHEY and SMNVEV (reference sequence). V was pared by 6 bases and J by 6 bases, with 14 bases between. The CDR3, as DNA: TGTGCCAGCAGGCGACAGGGAGGCCCCGGGGAGCTGTTTTTT. Translating gives CASRRQGGPGELFF.

The chain combines TRBV29-1 with TRBJ2-7, with D perhaps TRBD2 (5 bases). The germline CDR1 and CDR2 sequences are SQVTM and ANQGSEA. This CDR3 has 11 residues. V lost 6 bases to trimming and J lost 3 bases, with 9 bases between them. Written as DNA, the CDR3 is TGCAGCGTCCTCGCGGGCTACGAGCAGTACTTC. It encodes CSVLAGYEQYF.

This clonotype was seen at least ten times. The genes are TRBV28 and TRBJ2-7; no firm D call. The germline V gene encodes CDR1 MDHEN and CDR2 SYDVKM. The CDR3 extends over 10 amino acids. The germline V and J ends were trimmed by 8 bases and 3 bases, with 5 bases remaining between them. The CDR3 DNA reads as TGTGCCAGCGGGTACTACGAGCAGTACTTC. Protein sequence: CASGYYEQYF.

J is TRBJ2-7 and V is TRBV20-1, with TRBD2 matching 10 bases. The CDR3 consists of 13 residues. The germline V gene has CDR1 DFQATT and CDR2 SNEGSKA (reference sequence). With V trimmed by 5 bases and J by 2 bases, 3 bases remained unmatched. CDR3 in amino acids: CSAPGLATYEQYF. DNA of the CDR3: TGCAGTGCTCCGGGACTAGCGACCTACGAGCAGTACTTC.

This clonotype was found a few times. This sequence joins TRBV18 and TRBJ2-5, with D perhaps matching TRBD1 (7 bases). V was shortened by 3 bases and J by 3 bases, with 17 bases between the two germline ends. The CDR3 has 16 residues. Germline CDR1 reads KGHSH; CDR2 reads LQKENI. This chain's CDR3 is CASSPRQGGGEETQYF. The CDR3, as DNA: TGTGCCAGCTCACCCCGACAGGGAGGAGGAGAAGAGACCCAGTACTTC.

The sample holds many counts of this clonotype. This chain connects TRBV29-1 to TRBJ2-3, with D perhaps matching TRBD2 (6 bases). CDR1 is SQVTM and CDR2 is ANQGSEA in the germline V gene. V lost 3 bases and J 9 bases, leaving 16 bases between the germline ends. This CDR3 comprises 13 residues. The CDR3 loop is CSVDATRRGTQYF. CDR3 nucleotides: TGCAGCGTTGATGCCACCAGGAGGGGAACGCAGTATTTT.

The chain carries TRBV6-6 and TRBJ2-4; D gene ambiguous. This CDR3 comprises 11 residues. The V end was cut by 5 bases, the J end by 12 bases, with 11 bases between. Germline V gene data show CDR1 as MNHNY and CDR2 as SVGAGI (reference sequence). The CDR3 protein is CASSAGSNQYF. As DNA, the CDR3 is TGTGCCAGCAGTGCCGGGTCCAATCAGTACTTC.

This clonotype has ten or more counts. The CDR3 region has the DNA TGCGCCAGCAGCTTGGCCCCTAGCGGATCCTCCACCGGGGAGCTGTTTTTT. It specifies CASSLAPSGSSTGELFF. The genes are TRBV5-1 and TRBJ2-2; 7 bases match TRBD2. Germline lookup yields CDR1 SGHRS and CDR2 YFSETQ. After removal of 0 bases from V and 4 bases from J, the junction contained 9 bases not matched to a gene. The CDR3 has 17 amino acids.